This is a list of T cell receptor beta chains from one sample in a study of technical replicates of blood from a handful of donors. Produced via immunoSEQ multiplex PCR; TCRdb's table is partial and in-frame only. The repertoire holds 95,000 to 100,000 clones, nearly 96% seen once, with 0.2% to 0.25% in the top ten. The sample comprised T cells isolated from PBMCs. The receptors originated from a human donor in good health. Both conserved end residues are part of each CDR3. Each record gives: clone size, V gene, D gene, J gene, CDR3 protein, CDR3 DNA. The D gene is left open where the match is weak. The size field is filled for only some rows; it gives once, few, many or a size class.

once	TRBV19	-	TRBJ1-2	CASSIKTAIYGYTF	TGTGCCAGTAGTATTAAGACAGCTATCTATGGCTACACCTTC
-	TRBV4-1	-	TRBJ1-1	CASSQDHRLHEAFF	TGCGCCAGCAGCCAAGATCACAGGCTACATGAAGCTTTCTTT
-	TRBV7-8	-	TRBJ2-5	CASSSSGTQETQYF	TGTGCCAGCAGCTCTTCCGGGACACAAGAGACCCAGTACTTC
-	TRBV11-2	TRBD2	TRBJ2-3	CASSPRGSGRHIGTDTQYF	TGTGCCAGCAGCCCCCGGGGTAGCGGGAGACACATAGGCACAGATACGCAGTATTTT
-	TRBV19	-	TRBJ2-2	CASSIPVAVTGELFF	TGTGCCAGTAGTATTCCCGTGGCAGTCACCGGGGAGCTGTTTTTT
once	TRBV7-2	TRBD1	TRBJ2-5	CASSPNRGKETQYF	TGTGCCAGCAGCCCGAACAGGGGGAAAGAGACCCAGTACTTC
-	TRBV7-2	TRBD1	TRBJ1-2	CASSLATGGWNGYTF	TGTGCCAGCAGCTTAGCGACAGGGGGCTGGAATGGCTACACCTTC
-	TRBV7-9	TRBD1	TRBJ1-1	CASSLTGMNTEAFF	TGTGCCAGCAGCCTGACAGGGATGAACACTGAAGCTTTCTTT
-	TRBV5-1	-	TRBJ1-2	CARARVNYGYTF	TGCGCCAGAGCGCGAGTTAACTATGGCTACACCTTC
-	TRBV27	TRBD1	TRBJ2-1	CASSLNLGTGYNEQFF	TGTGCCAGCAGTTTGAATCTCGGGACAGGTTACAATGAGCAGTTCTTC
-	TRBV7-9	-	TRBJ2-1	CASSLAVRRGSYNEQFF	TGTGCCAGCAGCTTAGCGGTGAGGCGTGGATCCTACAATGAGCAGTTCTTC
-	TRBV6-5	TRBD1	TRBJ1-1	CASSYLQGVNTEAFF	TGTGCCAGCAGTTACCTCCAGGGGGTGAACACTGAAGCTTTCTTT
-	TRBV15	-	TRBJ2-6	CATSMEPGDGANVLTF	TGTGCCACCAGCATGGAGCCCGGGGATGGGGCCAACGTCCTGACTTTC
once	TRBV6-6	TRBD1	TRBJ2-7	CASNRDSLYEQYF	TGTGCCAGCAACCGGGACAGCCTCTACGAGCAGTACTTC
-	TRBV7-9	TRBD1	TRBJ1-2	CASSLVPTGGEHGYTF	TGTGCCAGCAGCTTAGTACCTACAGGGGGCGAGCATGGCTACACCTTC
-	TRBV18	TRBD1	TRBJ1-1	CASSPQTGGNTEAFF	TGTGCCAGCTCACCTCAAACAGGGGGAAACACTGAAGCTTTCTTT
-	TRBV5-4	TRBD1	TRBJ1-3	CASSLGGQIGNTIYF	TGTGCCAGCAGCTTGGGGGGACAGATTGGAAACACCATATATTTT
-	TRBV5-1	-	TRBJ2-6	CASRETETLSGANVLTF	TGCGCCAGCAGGGAGACAGAGACTCTGTCGGGGGCCAACGTCCTGACTTTC
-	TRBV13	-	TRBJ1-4	CASSANRVSAEKLFF	TGTGCCAGCAGCGCCAACAGGGTGTCGGCTGAAAAACTGTTTTTT
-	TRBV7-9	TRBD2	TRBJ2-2	CASSWGTTDTGELFF	TGTGCCAGCAGCTGGGGGACTACCGACACCGGGGAGCTGTTTTTT
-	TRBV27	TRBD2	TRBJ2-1	CASSSWTSDGNEQFF	TGTGCCAGCAGTTCATGGACTAGTGATGGCAATGAGCAGTTCTTC
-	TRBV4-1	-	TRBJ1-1	CASSRFIQVMNTEAFF	TGCGCCAGCAGCCGCTTCATTCAGGTTATGAACACTGAAGCTTTCTTT
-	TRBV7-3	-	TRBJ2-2	CASSLIYNMNTGELFF	TGTGCCAGCAGCTTAATTTACAACATGAACACCGGGGAGCTGTTTTTT
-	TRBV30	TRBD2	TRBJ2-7	CAWSTTSGTYEQYF	TGTGCCTGGAGCACTACTAGCGGTACCTACGAGCAGTACTTC
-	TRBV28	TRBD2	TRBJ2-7	CASSLTSGRDMQYF	TGTGCCAGCAGTCTAACTAGCGGGAGAGATATGCAGTACTTC
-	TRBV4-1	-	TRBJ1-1	CASSQDRVRTEAFF	TGCGCCAGCAGCCAAGACAGGGTGAGGACTGAAGCTTTCTTT
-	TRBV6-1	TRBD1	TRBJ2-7	CASSLTGAPYEQYF	TGTGCCAGCAGCCTAACAGGGGCCCCCTACGAGCAGTACTTC
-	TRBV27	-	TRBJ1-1	CASSWTENTEAFF	TGTGCCAGCAGTTGGACAGAGAACACTGAAGCTTTCTTT
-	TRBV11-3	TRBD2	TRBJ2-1	CASSELAGGTYNEQFF	TGTGCCAGCAGCGAACTAGCGGGGGGAACCTACAATGAGCAGTTCTTC
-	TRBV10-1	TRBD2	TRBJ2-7	CASSDYSGTGEQYF	TGCGCCAGCAGTGATTATAGCGGGACGGGCGAGCAGTACTTC
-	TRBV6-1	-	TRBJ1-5	CASSGTTYSNQPQHF	TGTGCCAGCAGCGGGACAACCTATAGCAATCAGCCCCAGCATTTT
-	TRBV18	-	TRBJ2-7	CASSSDRGGYEQYF	TGTGCCAGCTCATCGGACAGAGGAGGCTACGAGCAGTACTTC
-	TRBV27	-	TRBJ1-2	CASSPERGGDGYTF	TGTGCCAGCAGTCCCGAGAGGGGAGGAGATGGCTACACCTTC
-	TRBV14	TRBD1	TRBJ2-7	CVNVGTAESSYEQYF	TGTGTCAACGTGGGGACAGCCGAGAGCTCCTACGAGCAGTACTTC
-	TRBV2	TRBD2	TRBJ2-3	CASRASSGRSDTQYF	TGTGCCAGCAGAGCATCTAGCGGGAGGTCAGATACGCAGTATTTT
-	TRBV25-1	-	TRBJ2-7	CASSDFNRGIYEQYF	TGTGCCAGCAGTGATTTCAACCGAGGGATCTACGAGCAGTACTTC
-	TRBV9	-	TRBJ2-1	CASSARGSSYNEQFF	TGTGCCAGCAGCGCCCGGGGTAGCTCCTACAATGAGCAGTTCTTC
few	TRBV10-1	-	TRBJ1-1	CASSESAVLGEAFF	TGCGCCAGCAGTGAATCGGCGGTCCTCGGGGAAGCTTTCTTT
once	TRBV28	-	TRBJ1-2	CASSLSLGYTF	TGTGCCAGCAGTTTATCCTTGGGCTACACCTTC
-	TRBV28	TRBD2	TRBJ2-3	CASSFPGGVATQYF	TGTGCCAGCAGTTTCCCGGGGGGGGTGGCTACGCAGTATTTT